The 14 T cell receptor beta chains below all came from one sample that was sequenced in a study of regulatory T cells in long-lasting Graves disease (dated by TCRdb to 2020 to 2023). Libraries were made using multiplex PCR. The sequencer was an Illumina HiSeq 4000. To build TCR beta libraries, CDR3 regions were amplified by Arm-PCR using iRepertoire HTBI primers. TCRdb reanalyzed the raw reads on its own, using fastp at Q25 for trimming and MiXCR for clone calling, and kept in-frame beta chains. Each entry merges the rows of one CDR3 protein and shows their most common DNA and genes. A total of about 540,000 distinct CDR3 sequences appear in this sample, roughly 13% of them only once. Clones ranked in the top ten supply over 7.5% of the sample. What this sample's time point label stands for: newly diagnosed GD, antithyroid drugs for less than 3 months. RNA was extracted from PBMCs in TRIzol for both TCR sequencing and RNA sequencing.

These records were also assigned to another study, of T cells in Graves' hyperthyroidism and ophthalmopathy.

The input for sequencing was peripheral blood mononuclear cells (PBMCs), taken at new diagnosis, from a patient treated with antithyroid drugs. The receptors stem from a man aged 30-40 years with Graves disease. Donor details come from another sample of the same person, matched by shared clones.

Notes on this clonotype: This sequence may be a read error, since a much larger clone differs from it by one base. The J gene is TRBJ1-4, the V gene TRBV30, with 10 bases identical to TRBD1. The V gene end was trimmed by 5 bases and the J gene end by 5 bases; junction bases not matched to a gene: 2. The CDR3 consists of 13 residues. Germline values: CDR1 GTSNPN, CDR2 SVGIG (reference sequence). The CDR3 coding sequence is TGTGCCTGGGACAGGGGGCAGAATGAAAAACTGTTTTTT. Protein product: CAWDRGQNEKLFF.

The sample holds a few counts of this clonotype. A much larger clone is a single base away; this may be a read error. The chain recombines TRBV7-9 with TRBJ1-4; 7 bases line up with TRBD1. Germline V gene data show CDR1 as SEHNR and CDR2 as FQNEAQ (reference sequence). With 5 bases clipped from V and 4 bases from J, the junction kept 7 bases outside the gene matches. The CDR3 contains 15 residues. CDR3 DNA: TGTGCCAGCAGCACTGGGACAGTCAATAATGAAAAACTGTTTTTT. It specifies CASSTGTVNNEKLFF.

At least ten counts were recorded for this clonotype. The V call is TRBV29-1, the J call TRBJ2-1; D uncertain. Germline-derived CDR1 and CDR2 are SQVTM and ANQGSEA. This CDR3 comprises 12 residues. Trimming took off 3 bases at V and 9 bases at J, with 12 bases between the two ends. This chain's CDR3 is CSVERLVSEQFF. DNA for the CDR3: TGCAGCGTTGAGCGTCTTGTGAGTGAGCAGTTCTTC.

At least ten counts were recorded for this clonotype. This chain joins TRBV7-9 and TRBJ2-1; 14 positions match TRBD2. Per the germline V gene, CDR1 is SEHNR and CDR2 is FQNEAQ (reference sequence). The V gene end was trimmed by 5 bases and the J gene end by 7 bases; junction bases not matched to a gene: 10. This CDR3 has 17 residues. The CDR3 loop reads CASSLPARTSGRNEQFF. The DNA of the CDR3 is TGTGCCAGCAGCCTTCCTGCAAGGACTAGCGGGAGGAATGAGCAGTTCTTC.

A few counts support this clonotype. A much larger clone sits a single nucleotide away, making a read error possible. The chain is built from TRBV2 and TRBJ2-7, with D perhaps TRBD1 (6 bases). V dropped 3 bases and J dropped 3 bases, with 15 bases sitting between them. Germline assignment: CDR1 SNHLY and CDR2 FYNNEI. The CDR3 covers 15 residues. This CDR3 is CASSEEDWGHYEQYF. The CDR3 coding sequence is TGTGCCAGCAGTGAGGAGGACTGGGGGCACTACGAGCAGTACTTC.

At least ten counts were recorded for this clonotype. CDR3 region: CSTRPRVGREQYF. The CDR3 DNA is TGCAGTACGCGCCCAAGGGTCGGGCGCGAGCAGTACTTC. The chain combines TRBV20-1 with TRBJ2-7; D remains ambiguous. The CDR3 is made up of 13 amino acids. The germline CDR1 and CDR2 sequences are DFQATT and SNEGSKA (reference sequence). Deletions cut 8 bases from V and 6 bases from J, with 20 bases between.

This clonotype was seen many times. This chain links TRBV6-1 with TRBJ2-7, with D maybe TRBD1 (6 bases). The CDR3 is 13 amino acids. The V gene lost 7 bases and the J gene lost 0 bases, with 10 bases spanning the gap. The germline V gene has CDR1 MNHNS and CDR2 SASEGT. The CDR3, as DNA: TGTGCCAGCAACGGACAGCACTCCTACGAGCAGTACTTC. Protein: CASNGQHSYEQYF.

On this clonotype itself: A far larger clone is a single base away, which makes a read error likely. The chain recombines TRBV5-5 with TRBJ2-3, with D possibly being TRBD1 (6 bases). TRBJ2-1 explains the end of the DNA better; the J call may be wrong. This CDR3 has 14 amino acids. The germline V gene has CDR1 SGHKS and CDR2 YYEKEE (reference sequence). The CDR3 is CASSLTGSSYEQFF. As DNA, the CDR3 is TGTGCCAGCAGCTTGACAGGGAGCTCCTACGAGCAGTTCTTC.

This clonotype was seen only a few times. A much larger clone sits a single nucleotide away, making a read error possible. The chain carries TRBV11-2 and TRBJ2-7; weak D call: TRBD2 (5 bases). Trimming removed 5 bases at V and 9 bases at J, with 23 bases between. Per germline, CDR1 SGHAT and CDR2 FQNNGV. The CDR3 runs 15 residues. This CDR3 is CASSRRLRTGWGQYF. CDR3 nucleotide sequence: TGTGCCAGCAGCCGCCGGTTGCGGACGGGGTGGGGGCAGTACTTC.

Notes on this clonotype: This may come from a read error, since a much larger clone is one base off. This CDR3 fails to terminate in the conserved phenylalanine or tryptophan, so it likely reflects a read error. The rearrangement uses TRBV2 and TRBJ1-2; D uncertain. This CDR3 has 15 amino acids. Trimming cost V 6 bases and J 2 bases, with 16 bases left between them. The germline CDR1 and CDR2 sequences are SNHLY and FYNNEI. The CDR3 loop is CASSGRTEWNYGYTS. The DNA of the CDR3 is TGTGCCAGCAGCGGTCGGACGGAGTGGAACTATGGCTACACCTCC.

The table lists this clonotype with many counts. The CDR3: CSVDRPKVTGRETQYF. The CDR3 nucleotides read TGCAGCGTTGATCGCCCTAAGGTCACGGGCCGGGAGACCCAGTACTTC. The chain recombines TRBV29-1 with TRBJ2-5; D unclear. Trimming removed 3 bases from V and 5 bases from J, with 22 bases in between. The CDR3 extends over 16 amino acids. Per germline, CDR1 SQVTM and CDR2 ANQGSEA.

The V gene is TRBV9, the J gene TRBJ1-1, with D perhaps matching TRBD1 (5 bases). Germline values: CDR1 SGDLS, CDR2 YYNGEE. The CDR3 loop spans 15 amino acids. Trimming stripped 0 bases from V and 5 bases from J, with 14 bases between. CDR3 amino acids: CASSVEGTGVTEAFF. CDR3 coding DNA: TGTGCCAGCAGCGTAGAGGGCACGGGGGTTACTGAAGCTTTCTTT.

This clonotype occurred many times. The chain joins TRBV5-5 to TRBJ1-6, with TRBD1 as a possible D gene (5 bases). This CDR3 has 16 residues. V lost 1 base, J lost 4 bases, and 12 bases lay in between. Looked up from germline, CDR1 is SGHKS and CDR2 is YYEKEE (reference sequence). The CDR3 coding sequence is TGTGCCAGCAGCTTGTCGGCAGGGACGTATAATTCACCCCTCCACTTT. It codes for CASSLSAGTYNSPLHF.

This clonotype was picked up many times. J is TRBJ2-7 and V is TRBV12-3 or TRBV12-4, with a weak D call TRBD1 (5 bases). Trimming left V 2 bases short and J 6 bases short, with 14 bases between. This CDR3 contains 14 residues. Written as DNA, the CDR3 is TGTGCCAGCAGTTTATTAGCAGGGTCAATCGAGCAGTACTTC. Translating it yields CASSLLAGSIEQYF.